The clone carrying this T cell receptor (beta chain) was counted only a few times. What it recognizes is unknown. This entry comes from a study of identical twins. Unique molecular identifiers were present on the cDNA, and a universal primer site came from template switching. Each CDR3 protein is one row after TCRdb ran MiXCR on the 5' RACE reads. Of some 600,000 distinct CDR3 sequences in the sample, under 8.5% were seen once. The CDR3 has 15 residues. V lost 1 base and J lost 3, with 13 bases in between. Germline V gene data show CDR1 as LNHNV and CDR2 as YYDKDF (reference sequence). General study results and limits: Its conclusions, products of cross-sectional statistical analysis, did not come from following the same donors. The degree of excess twin sharing was weaker in beta out-of-frame sequences. Those out-of-frame alpha sequences shared by twins showed an excess of low generation probability.

This same sample was also taken into another study, of yellow fever vaccine responses in identical twins.

The sample was PBMCs. V gene TRBV15 combines with J gene TRBJ2-7; tentative D call: TRBD2 (5 bases). The source of this sequence is a woman between 18 and 29 years old in good health. The CDR3 DNA reads as TGTGCCACCAGCAGAGGTGGGCAGAGGGTCTACGAGCAGTACTTC. Protein sequence: CATSRGGQRVYEQYF.